This T cell receptor beta chain came from a study of T cell changes during pregnancy in multiple sclerosis. The table came from immunoSEQ multiplex PCR; TCRdb's copy has only in-frame clones and leaves some out. The sample gives tens of thousands of clones, approximately 92% of which show up once; less than 2.5% is in the top ten. The CDR3 spans 16 residues. Germline loops: CDR1 SGHTA, CDR2 FQGNSA. V lost 0 bases to trimming and J lost 2 bases, with 13 bases between them. The receptor was isolated from a female donor with multiple sclerosis, enrolled in a pregnancy study. This chain connects TRBV7-2 to TRBJ2-5; tentative D call: TRBD2 (5 bases). The input for sequencing was peripheral blood, taken in the third trimester of pregnancy. Written as DNA, the CDR3 is TGTGCCAGCAGCTTAGCGCTAAGCGGCCCTCAAGAGACCCAGTACTTC. Its protein product is CASSLALSGPQETQYF.